This record looks at one T cell receptor (beta chain) sequence and its context. These data originate in a study of early T cells in non-severe SARS-CoV-2 infection. V dropped 0 bases and J dropped 3 bases, with 12 bases sitting between them. The CDR3 sequence is 15 residues long. Germline loops: CDR1 DFQATT, CDR2 SNEGSKA (reference sequence). In TCRdb, the 5' RACE reads were re-called with MiXCR into one record per CDR3 protein. The table lists about 36,000 distinct CDR3 sequences, under 8% of them singletons, with more than 20% in the top ten. Sequencing was performed on whole blood, taken at baseline. The gene calls are TRBV20-1 and TRBJ2-1, with unresolved D. The sequence derives from an adult who was a healthcare worker with PCR-confirmed SARS-CoV-2 infection or an uninfected control (not recorded which). CDR3 DNA sequence: TGCAGTGCTAGAGATGCGGCGGCCAGCTACAATGAGCAGTTCTTC. This translates into CSARDAAASYNEQFF.